Ten or more counts support the clone carrying this TCR beta chain. TCRdb called the 5' RACE reads again in MiXCR, with one record for every CDR3 protein. This sample has 250,000 to 350,000 distinct CDR3 sequences, with around 20% found just once. The CDR3 loop spans 13 amino acids. The V end was cut by 0 bases, the J end by 4 bases, with 5 bases between. The data were taken from a study of CD8 T cells in ankylosing spondylitis. This clonotype originated in a female donor with ankylosing spondylitis or in good health (not recorded which). Source material: blood, either unsorted or a sorted T cell fraction (not recorded which). V gene TRBV12-3 or TRBV12-4 combines with J gene TRBJ2-3; D is uncertain. For the CDR3, the DNA is TGTGCCAGCAGTTTAGCGGCCCCAGATACGCAGTATTTT. Translation: CASSLAAPDTQYF.